One T cell receptor beta chain is described in this entry. These data are taken from a study of blood T cell repertoires in COVID-19. Looking at the study overall: Sites across the United States, Italy and Spain contributed samples from acute and convalescent COVID-19.

V shed 4 bases and J 7 bases; nucleotides not matched to a gene: 8. The CDR3 covers 15 residues. CDR1 and CDR2 from the germline V gene are MNHEY and SVGAGI. Some clones are missing from TCRdb's copy, which holds only in-frame ones; the method was immunoSEQ multiplex PCR. The sample includes roughly 300,000 clones, over 75% of them seen just once. Sequencing used peripheral blood. The chain uses TRBV6-5 and TRBJ2-7; 12 nucleotides agree with TRBD2. The receptor comes from a human donor in a cohort sampled during active COVID-19. In DNA form, the CDR3 reads TGTGCCAGCAGTTCCTGGACTAGCGGGATGCGAGAGCAGTACTTC. Translated: CASSSWTSGMREQYF.